This T cell receptor beta chain comes out of a study of cytomegalovirus exposure and HLA in healthy donors. Study results and limitations: A later analysis associated some 16,000 TCR beta sequences with HLA alleles at a 0.05 false discovery rate.

This clone occurred a few times. Antigen specificity is unknown. The PCR employed 60 Vbeta primers together with 13 Jbeta primers. Only in-frame clones appear in the TCRdb table, and some are missing; sequencing was by immunoSEQ multiplex PCR. This table has 100,000 to 150,000 clones, over 65% appearing once. The specimen sequenced was PBMCs. This TCR derives from a middle-aged man in good health and CMV-seropositive.

The CDR3 coding sequence is TGTGCCAGCAGCTGGGACAATAGCGCGCAGTATTTT. Protein product: CASSWDNSAQYF. The chain joins TRBV7-9 to TRBJ2-3; maybe TRBD1 (6 bases). V lost 4 bases, J lost 10 bases, and 12 bases lay in between. The CDR3 is 12 residues long. CDR1 is SEHNR and CDR2 is FQNEAQ in the germline V gene (reference sequence).